The source of this T cell receptor beta chain is a study of CD8+CD57+ T cells in acquired aplastic anemia. Across the study: When averaged, DNA from sorted CD4+ and CD8+ cells came to about 3 ug.

By flow cytometry, patients selected for sequencing had shown an expansion of CD8+CD57+ cells. CDR3 size: 15 residues. Germline lookup yields CDR1 SGHRS and CDR2 YFSETQ. V was clipped by 0 bases and J by 9 bases; unmatched bases: 4. This clonotype was recorded many times. Antigen: not known. It was genomic DNA that served as the template for profiling TCR beta VDJ and CDR3. TCRdb fed the reads into MiXCR, producing one record per CDR3 protein. The sample has a few hundred thousand distinct CDR3 sequences, around a third seen once. Whole-study results and caveats: Found in both controls and patients were fewer than 35 CD8+ CDR3 sequences.

The sequenced material came from sorted CD4+, CD8+, or CD8+CD57+ T cells (not recorded which) from PBMCs. The TCR sequence derives from a human donor with aplastic anemia. The chain is built from TRBV5-1 and TRBJ1-6; 9 bases fit TRBD1. CDR3 protein: CASSLGGTGRSPLHF. The CDR3 region has the DNA TGCGCCAGCAGCTTGGGAGGGACAGGGCGTTCACCCCTCCACTTT.